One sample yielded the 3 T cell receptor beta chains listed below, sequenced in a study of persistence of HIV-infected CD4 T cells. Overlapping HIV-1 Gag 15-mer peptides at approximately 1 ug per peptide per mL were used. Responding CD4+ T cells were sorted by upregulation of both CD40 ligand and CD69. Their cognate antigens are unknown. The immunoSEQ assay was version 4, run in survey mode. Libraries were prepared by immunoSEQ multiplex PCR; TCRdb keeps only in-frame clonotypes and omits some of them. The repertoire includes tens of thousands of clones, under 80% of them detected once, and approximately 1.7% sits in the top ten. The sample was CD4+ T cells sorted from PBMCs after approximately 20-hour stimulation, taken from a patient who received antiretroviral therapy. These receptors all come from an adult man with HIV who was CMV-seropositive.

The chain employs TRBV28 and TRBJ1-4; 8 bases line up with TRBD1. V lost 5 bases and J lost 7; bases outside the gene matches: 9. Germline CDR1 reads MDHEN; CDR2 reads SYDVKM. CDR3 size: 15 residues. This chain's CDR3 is CASSPRTGWSEKLFF. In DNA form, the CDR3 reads TGTGCCAGCAGTCCCCGGACAGGGTGGAGTGAAAAACTGTTTTTT. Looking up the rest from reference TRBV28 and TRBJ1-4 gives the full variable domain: DVKVTQSSRYLVKRTGEKVFLECVQDMDHENMFWYRQDPGLGLRLIYFSYDVKMKEKGDIPEGYSVSREKKERFSLILESASTNQTSMYLCASSPRTGWSEKLFFGSGTQLSVL.

This CDR3 reads CASSTTGTGNTGELFF. CDR3 DNA sequence: TGTGCCAGCAGCACGACCGGGACAGGCAACACCGGGGAGCTGTTTTTT. The chain couples TRBV7-3 to TRBJ2-2; 8 nucleotides align to TRBD1. With 5 bases clipped from V and 2 bases from J, the junction kept 7 bases outside the gene matches. Germline V gene data show CDR1 as SGHTA and CDR2 as FQGTGA. This CDR3 has 16 residues.

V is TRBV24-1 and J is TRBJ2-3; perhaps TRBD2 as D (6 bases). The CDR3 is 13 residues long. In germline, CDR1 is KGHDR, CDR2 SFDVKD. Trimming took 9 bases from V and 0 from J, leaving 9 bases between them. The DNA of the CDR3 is TGTGCCACCGGGGGGTCTAGCACAGATACGCAGTATTTT. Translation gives CATGGSSTDTQYF.